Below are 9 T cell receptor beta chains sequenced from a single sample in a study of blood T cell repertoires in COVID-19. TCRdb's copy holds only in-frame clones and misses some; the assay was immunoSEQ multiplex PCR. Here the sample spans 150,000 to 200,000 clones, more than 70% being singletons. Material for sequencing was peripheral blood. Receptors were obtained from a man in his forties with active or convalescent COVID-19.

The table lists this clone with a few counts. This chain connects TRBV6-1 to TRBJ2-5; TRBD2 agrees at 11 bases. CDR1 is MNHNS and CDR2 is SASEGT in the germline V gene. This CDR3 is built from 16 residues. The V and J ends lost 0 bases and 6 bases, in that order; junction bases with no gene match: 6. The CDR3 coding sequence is TGTGCCAGCAGTGAAGCGGGGCTAGCGGGGGGAAAGACCCAGTACTTC. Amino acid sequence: CASSEAGLAGGKTQYF.

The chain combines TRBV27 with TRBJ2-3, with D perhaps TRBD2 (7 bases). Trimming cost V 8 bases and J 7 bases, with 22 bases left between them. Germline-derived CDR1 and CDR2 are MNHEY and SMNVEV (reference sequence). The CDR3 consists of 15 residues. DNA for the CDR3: TGTGCCAGCGTAGGGGGGGAAGTGGCGAGTAATACGCAGTATTTT. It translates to CASVGGEVASNTQYF.

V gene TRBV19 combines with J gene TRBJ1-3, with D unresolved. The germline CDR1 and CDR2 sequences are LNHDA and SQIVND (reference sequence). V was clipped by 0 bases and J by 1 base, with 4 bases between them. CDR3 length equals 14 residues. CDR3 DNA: TGTGCCAGTAGTATAGACAGATCTGGAAACACCATATATTTT. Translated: CASSIDRSGNTIYF.

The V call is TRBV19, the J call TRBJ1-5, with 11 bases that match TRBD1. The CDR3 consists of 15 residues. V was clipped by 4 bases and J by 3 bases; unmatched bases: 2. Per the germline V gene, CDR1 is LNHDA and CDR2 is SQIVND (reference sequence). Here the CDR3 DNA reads TGTGCCAGTAGTAGGGACAGGGGGTACAATCAGCCCCAGCATTTT. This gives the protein CASSRDRGYNQPQHF.

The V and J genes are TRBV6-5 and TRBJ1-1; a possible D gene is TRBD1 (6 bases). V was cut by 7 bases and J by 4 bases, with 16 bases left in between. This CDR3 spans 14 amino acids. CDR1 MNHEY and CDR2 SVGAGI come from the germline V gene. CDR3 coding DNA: TGTGCCAGCACTATACAGGGTACGGGCACTGAAGCTTTCTTT. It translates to CASTIQGTGTEAFF.

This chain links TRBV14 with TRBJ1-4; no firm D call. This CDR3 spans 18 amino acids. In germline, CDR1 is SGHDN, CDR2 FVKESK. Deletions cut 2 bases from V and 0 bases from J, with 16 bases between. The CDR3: CASSQIALLETTNEKLFF. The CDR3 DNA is TGTGCCAGCAGCCAAATTGCACTTTTAGAGACAACTAATGAAAAACTGTTTTTT.

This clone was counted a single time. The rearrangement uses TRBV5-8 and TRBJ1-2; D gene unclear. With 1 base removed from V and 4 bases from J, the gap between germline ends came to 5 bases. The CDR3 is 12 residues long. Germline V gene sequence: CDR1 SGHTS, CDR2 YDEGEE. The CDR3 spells CASSLLAYGYTF. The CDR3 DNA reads TGTGCCAGCAGCTTGTTAGCCTATGGCTACACCTTC.

This CDR3 reads CASSETRGPPTDTQYF. CDR3 nucleotides: TGTGCCAGCAGTGAAACCAGGGGGCCCCCGACAGATACGCAGTATTTT. This chain joins TRBV6-1 and TRBJ2-3, with 8 bases that match TRBD1. Germline loops: CDR1 MNHNS, CDR2 SASEGT. The CDR3 runs to 16 residues. J gave up 3 bases and V 2 bases, and 7 bases lay outside the gene matches.

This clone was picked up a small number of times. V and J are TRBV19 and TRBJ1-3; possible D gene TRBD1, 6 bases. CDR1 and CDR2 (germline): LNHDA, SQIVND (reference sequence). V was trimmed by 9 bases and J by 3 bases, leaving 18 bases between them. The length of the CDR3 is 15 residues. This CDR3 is CASEHREIFGNTIYF. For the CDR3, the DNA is TGTGCCAGCGAACACAGGGAAATCTTTGGAAACACCATATATTTT.